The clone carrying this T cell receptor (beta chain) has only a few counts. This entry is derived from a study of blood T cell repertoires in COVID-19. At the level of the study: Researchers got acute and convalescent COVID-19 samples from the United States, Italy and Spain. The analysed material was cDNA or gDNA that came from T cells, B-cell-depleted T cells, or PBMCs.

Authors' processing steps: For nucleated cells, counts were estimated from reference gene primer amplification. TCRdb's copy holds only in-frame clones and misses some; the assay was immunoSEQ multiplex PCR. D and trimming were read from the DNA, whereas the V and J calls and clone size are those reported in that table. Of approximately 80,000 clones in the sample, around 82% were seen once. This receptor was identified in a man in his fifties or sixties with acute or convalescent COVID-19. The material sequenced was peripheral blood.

The chain's CDR3 is CASSKTLNTEAFF. The CDR3 region has the DNA TGTGCCAGCAGCAAGACACTCAACACTGAAGCTTTCTTT. J is TRBJ1-1 and V is TRBV7-9, with D unclear. CDR1 SEHNR and CDR2 FQNEAQ come from the germline V gene (reference sequence). The CDR3 is 13 residues long. Trimming cost V 5 bases and J 2 bases, with 9 bases left between them.